There are many counts of the clone carrying this T cell receptor (beta chain). Its antigen is still unknown. Preparation of the TCRbeta library involved a method that used unique molecular identifiers. Via MiXCR, TCRdb re-called the PCR reads, giving one row per CDR3 protein. Found here are 140,000 or so distinct CDR3 sequences, around 8.8% of them singletons; the top ten hold approximately 18%. The CDR3 extends over 15 amino acids. Unmatched junction bases numbered 4, after V lost 1 base and J lost 4 bases. This sample was included in a study of T-cell reconstitution after alpha-beta-depleted transplantation in children. Whole-study results and caveats: As was reported, about two months after transplant, alpha-beta T cells came from several hundred expanded graft clones. Where some patients showed high TCRbeta diversity at day 60, it came from recipient T cells and thymic progenitors that had survived.

This specimen consisted of PBMCs, mostly from graft donor cells, obtained 180 days after TCRalphabeta/CD19-depleted stem cell transplant. J is TRBJ2-1 and V is TRBV12-3 or TRBV12-4, with 7 bases identical to TRBD2. The receptor was derived from a female patient aged 2-9 years who had a stem cell transplant for congenital amegakaryocytic thrombocytopenia, so the T cells may come from the graft donor. The CDR3 sequence is CASSLGAGEYNEQFF. CDR3 DNA: TGTGCCAGCAGTTTAGGGGCGGGAGAATACAATGAGCAGTTCTTC.